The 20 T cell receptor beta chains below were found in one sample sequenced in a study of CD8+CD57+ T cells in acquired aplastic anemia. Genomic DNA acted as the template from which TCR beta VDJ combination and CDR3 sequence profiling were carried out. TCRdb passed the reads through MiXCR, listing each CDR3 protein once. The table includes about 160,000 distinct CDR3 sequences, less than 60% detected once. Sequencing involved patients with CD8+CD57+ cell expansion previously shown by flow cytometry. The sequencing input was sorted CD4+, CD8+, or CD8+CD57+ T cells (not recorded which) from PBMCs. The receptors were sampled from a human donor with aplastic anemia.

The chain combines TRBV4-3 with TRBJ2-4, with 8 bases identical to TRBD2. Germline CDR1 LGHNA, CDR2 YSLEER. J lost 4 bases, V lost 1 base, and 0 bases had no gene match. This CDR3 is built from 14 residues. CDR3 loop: CASSQAGGKNIQYF. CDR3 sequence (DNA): TGCGCCAGCAGCCAAGCGGGGGGGAAAAACATTCAGTACTTC.

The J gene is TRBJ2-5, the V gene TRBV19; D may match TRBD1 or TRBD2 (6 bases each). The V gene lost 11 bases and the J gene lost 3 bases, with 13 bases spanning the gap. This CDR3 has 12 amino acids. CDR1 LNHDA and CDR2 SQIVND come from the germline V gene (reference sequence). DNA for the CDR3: TGTGCCTCGCGGAGGGGGGAAGAGACCCAGTACTTC. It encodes CASRRGEETQYF.

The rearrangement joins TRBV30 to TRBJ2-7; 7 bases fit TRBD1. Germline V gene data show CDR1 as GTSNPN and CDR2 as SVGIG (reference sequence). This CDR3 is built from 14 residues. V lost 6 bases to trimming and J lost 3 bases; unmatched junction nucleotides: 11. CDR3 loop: CACILGQFVYEQYF. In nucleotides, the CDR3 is TGTGCCTGCATATTGGGACAGTTTGTCTACGAGCAGTACTTC.

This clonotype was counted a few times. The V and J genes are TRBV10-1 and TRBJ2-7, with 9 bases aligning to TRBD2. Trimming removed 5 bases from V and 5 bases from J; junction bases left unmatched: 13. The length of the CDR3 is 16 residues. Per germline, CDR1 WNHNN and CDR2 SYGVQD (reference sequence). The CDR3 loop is CASSRAISGRTNEQYF. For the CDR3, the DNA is TGCGCCAGCAGTCGCGCAATTAGCGGGAGAACTAACGAGCAGTACTTC.

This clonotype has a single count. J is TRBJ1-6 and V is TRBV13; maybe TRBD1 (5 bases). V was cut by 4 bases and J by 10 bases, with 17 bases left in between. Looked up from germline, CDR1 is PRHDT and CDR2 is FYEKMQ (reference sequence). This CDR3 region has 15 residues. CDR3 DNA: TGTGCCAGCAGCTACCGGGGCTTCGAAGTGTCACCCCTCCACTTT. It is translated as CASSYRGFEVSPLHF.

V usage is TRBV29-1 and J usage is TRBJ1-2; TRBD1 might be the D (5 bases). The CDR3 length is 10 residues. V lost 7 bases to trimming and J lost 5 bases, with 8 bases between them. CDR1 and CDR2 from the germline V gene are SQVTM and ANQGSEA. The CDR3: CSAGAYGYTF. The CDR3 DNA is TGCAGCGCTGGGGCGTATGGCTACACCTTC.

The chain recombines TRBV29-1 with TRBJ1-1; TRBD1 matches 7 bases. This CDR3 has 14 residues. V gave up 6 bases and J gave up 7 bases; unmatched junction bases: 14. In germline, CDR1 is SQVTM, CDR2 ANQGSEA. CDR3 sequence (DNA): TGCAGCGTCCGCCTAACAAGACAGGGCCTTGAAGCTTTCTTT. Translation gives CSVRLTRQGLEAFF.

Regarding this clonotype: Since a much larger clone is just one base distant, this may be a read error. As DNA, the CDR3 is TGCGCCAGCAGCTTTGATGGGAGAAGGGGAGAGACCCAGTACTTC. Protein sequence: CASSFDGRRGETQYF. The rearrangement uses TRBV5-1 and TRBJ2-5; D possibly uses TRBD1 or TRBD2 (5 bases each). The V gene lost 2 bases and the J gene lost 4 bases, with 15 bases spanning the gap. This CDR3 is 15 amino acids long. Per germline, CDR1 SGHRS and CDR2 YFSETQ.

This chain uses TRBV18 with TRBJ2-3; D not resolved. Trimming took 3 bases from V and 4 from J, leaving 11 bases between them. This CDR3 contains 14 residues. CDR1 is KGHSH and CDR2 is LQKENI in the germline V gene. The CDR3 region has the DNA TGTGCCAGCTCACCGCTCGGAGCTGCAGATACGCAGTATTTT. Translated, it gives CASSPLGAADTQYF.

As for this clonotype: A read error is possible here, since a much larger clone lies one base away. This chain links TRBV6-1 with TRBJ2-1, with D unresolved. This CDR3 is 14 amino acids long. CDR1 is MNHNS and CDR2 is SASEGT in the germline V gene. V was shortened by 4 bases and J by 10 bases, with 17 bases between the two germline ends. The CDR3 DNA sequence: TGTGCCAGCAGTGTAGGAATGGTTGACTGGGAGCAGTTCTTC. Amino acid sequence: CASSVGMVDWEQFF.

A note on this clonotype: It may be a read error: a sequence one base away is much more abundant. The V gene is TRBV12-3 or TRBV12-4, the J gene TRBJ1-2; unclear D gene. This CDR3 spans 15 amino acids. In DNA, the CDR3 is TGTGACAGCAGTCCCCACAGTAGCCTTAACTATGGCTACACCTTC. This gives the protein CDSSPHSSLNYGYTF.

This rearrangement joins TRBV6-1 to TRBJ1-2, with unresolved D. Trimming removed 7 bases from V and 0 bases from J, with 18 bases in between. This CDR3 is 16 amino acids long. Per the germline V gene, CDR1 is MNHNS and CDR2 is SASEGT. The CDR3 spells CASTPFENRTNYGYTF. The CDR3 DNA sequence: TGTGCCAGCACCCCCTTCGAGAACAGAACTAACTATGGCTACACCTTC.

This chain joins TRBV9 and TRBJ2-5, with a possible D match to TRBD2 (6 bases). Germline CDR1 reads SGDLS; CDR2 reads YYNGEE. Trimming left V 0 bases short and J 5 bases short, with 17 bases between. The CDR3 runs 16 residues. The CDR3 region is CASSVGAGTSLETQYF. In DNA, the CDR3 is TGTGCCAGCAGCGTAGGCGCGGGGACTTCCTTGGAGACCCAGTACTTC.

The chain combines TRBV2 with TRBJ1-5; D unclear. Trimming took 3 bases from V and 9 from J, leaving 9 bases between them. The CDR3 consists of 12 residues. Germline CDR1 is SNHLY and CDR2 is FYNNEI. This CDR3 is CASSDWGWPQHF. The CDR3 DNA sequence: TGTGCCAGCAGTGATTGGGGTTGGCCCCAGCATTTT.

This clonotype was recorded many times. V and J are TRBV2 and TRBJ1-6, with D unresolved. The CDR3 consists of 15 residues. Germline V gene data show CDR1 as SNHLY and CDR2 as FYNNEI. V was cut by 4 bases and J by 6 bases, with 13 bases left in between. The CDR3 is CASSGFQGGNSPLHF. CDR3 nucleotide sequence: TGTGCCAGCAGTGGGTTCCAAGGAGGTAATTCACCCCTCCACTTT.

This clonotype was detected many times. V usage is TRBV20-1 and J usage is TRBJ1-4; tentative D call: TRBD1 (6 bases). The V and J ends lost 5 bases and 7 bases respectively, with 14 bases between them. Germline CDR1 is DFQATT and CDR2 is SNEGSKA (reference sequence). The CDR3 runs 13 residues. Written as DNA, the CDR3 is TGCAGTGCTGGGGGACATACAAGTGAAAAACTGTTTTTT. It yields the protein CSAGGHTSEKLFF.

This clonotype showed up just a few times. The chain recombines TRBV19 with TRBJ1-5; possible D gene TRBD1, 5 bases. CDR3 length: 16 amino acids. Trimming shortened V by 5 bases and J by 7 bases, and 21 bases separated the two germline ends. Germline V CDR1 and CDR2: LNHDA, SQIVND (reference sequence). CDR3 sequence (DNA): TGTGCCAGTAGTGACCACCGCGGGGGATCGGGGCAGCCCCAGCATTTT. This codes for CASSDHRGGSGQPQHF.

CDR3 sequence (DNA): TGTGCCAGCAGCTTCACAGGGAGCAATCAGCCCCAGCATTTT. It translates to CASSFTGSNQPQHF. The V call is TRBV7-9, the J call TRBJ1-5, with D perhaps TRBD1 (6 bases). V lost 3 bases to trimming and J lost 1 base, with 7 bases between them. This CDR3 is 14 amino acids long. Germline-derived CDR1 and CDR2 are SEHNR and FQNEAQ (reference sequence).

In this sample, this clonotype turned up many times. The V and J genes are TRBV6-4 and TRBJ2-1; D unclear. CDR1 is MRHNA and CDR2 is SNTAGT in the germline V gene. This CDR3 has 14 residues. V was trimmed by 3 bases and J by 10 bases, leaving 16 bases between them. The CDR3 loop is CASSDGRYLGEQFF. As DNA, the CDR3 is TGTGCCAGCAGTGATGGTAGATACCTTGGCGAGCAGTTCTTC.

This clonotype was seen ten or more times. The CDR3 nucleotides are TGTGCCAGCAGTACCCCCGGGACCATCTACGAGCAGTACTTC. Protein sequence: CASSTPGTIYEQYF. This chain uses TRBV28 with TRBJ2-7; D may match TRBD1 or TRBD2 (5 bases each). In germline, CDR1 is MDHEN, CDR2 SYDVKM. Trimming cost V 5 bases and J 3 bases, with 14 bases left between them. The CDR3 is made up of 14 amino acids.